This paragraph covers one T cell receptor beta chain sequence. Germline CDR1 and CDR2: SGHVS and FNYEAQ. The CDR3 sequence is 13 residues long. V was pared by 10 bases and J by 9 bases, with 13 bases of the junction left unmatched. The sample belongs to a study of blood T cell repertoires in COVID-19. Some clones are missing from TCRdb's copy, which holds only in-frame ones; the method was immunoSEQ multiplex PCR. The sample has under 60,000 clones, 70% to 90% seen once. This clonotype was obtained from a human donor in a cohort sampled during active COVID-19. The chain couples TRBV7-6 to TRBJ2-3; 7 positions agree with TRBD2. The sequenced sample was peripheral blood. CDR3 bases: TGTGCCACCTCCGACTTAGAGCGGGGCACGCAGTATTTT. Its translation: CATSDLERGTQYF.